The 5 T cell receptor beta chains below all came from one sample that was sequenced in a study of PD-1 blockade in classical Hodgkin lymphoma. Clones were read by immunoSEQ multiplex PCR, and TCRdb kept only the in-frame ones, dropping some. Of some 49,000 clones in the sample, approximately 90% were seen once. Documented time point: newly diagnosed, previously untreated cHL patient sample. Material for sequencing was peripheral blood mononuclear cells (PBMCs). The receptor set was obtained from a human donor with classical Hodgkin lymphoma.

V gene TRBV10-3 combines with J gene TRBJ1-1; no definite D call. V was shortened by 6 bases and J by 0 bases, with 11 bases between the two germline ends. The CDR3 contains 14 residues. The germline V gene has CDR1 ENHRY and CDR2 SYGVKD. DNA for the CDR3: TGTGCCATCAGACTAGACACTGTGAACACTGAAGCTTTCTTT. Translated, it gives CAIRLDTVNTEAFF.

V gene TRBV5-1 combines with J gene TRBJ2-3; 11 positions agree with TRBD2. With V trimmed by 5 bases and J by 2 bases, 4 bases remained unmatched. This CDR3 spans 15 amino acids. Germline CDR1 and CDR2: SGHRS and YFSETQ. The DNA for the CDR3 is TGCGCCAGCAGTAGCGGGAGGGGTTTCACAGATACGCAGTATTTT. It is translated as CASSSGRGFTDTQYF.

The chain joins TRBV7-8 to TRBJ2-1, with TRBD2 matching over 12 bases. Looked up from germline, CDR1 is SGHVS and CDR2 is FQNEAQ. This CDR3 has 17 amino acids. V was clipped by 4 bases and J by 7 bases; unmatched bases: 11. The CDR3 coding sequence is TGTGCCAGCAGCTCTCAAAGACTAGCGGGAGTTCATAATGAGCAGTTCTTC. It specifies CASSSQRLAGVHNEQFF.

This chain uses TRBV7-6 with TRBJ2-7, with D unclear. CDR1 SGHVS and CDR2 FNYEAQ come from the germline V gene. The CDR3 is 13 amino acids. The V end was cut by 2 bases, the J end by 3 bases, with 8 bases between. The CDR3 sequence: CASSLNADYEQYV. CDR3 nucleotide sequence: TGTGCCAGCAGCTTAAATGCGGACTACGAGCAGTACGTC.

Points on this clone: This same CDR3 is encoded by further DNA sequences in the sample. The gene calls are TRBV2 and TRBJ2-1; D call uncertain. The V gene lost 5 bases and the J gene lost 2 bases, with 13 bases spanning the gap. Germline CDR1 is SNHLY and CDR2 is FYNNEI. The CDR3 consists of 15 residues. This CDR3 reads CASSLSLAAYNEQFF. CDR3 sequence (DNA): TGTGCCAGCAGTCTCTCGTTGGCCGCCTACAATGAGCAGTTCTTC. The variable domain in full, with the rest retrieved from reference TRBV2 and TRBJ2-1, is EPEVTQTPSHQVTQMGQEVILRCVPISNHLYFYWYRQILGQKVEFLVSFYNNEISEKSEIFDDQFSVERPDGSNFTLKIRSTKLEDSAMYFCASSLSLAAYNEQFFGPGTRLTVL.